This T cell receptor beta chain was recovered during a study of CD8+ T cells in alopecia areata. Looking at the study overall: Patients received oral tofacitinib, 5 to 10 mg twice daily, for moderate-to-severe alopecia areata.

As the sequencing template, cDNA was produced by extracting RNA and reverse transcribing it. Repertoires were generated with immunoSEQ multiplex PCR, while TCRdb's copy carries only in-frame clones and drops some. In the table there are about 64,000 clones, 46% of which are singletons. The treatment here: oral pan-JAK inhibitor, 5-10 mg twice daily. Lesional scalp punch biopsies and peripheral blood came from alopecia areata patients. This receptor was taken from a human donor with alopecia areata. The source material was CD8+ T cells sorted from blood, sampled at approximately week 39, from a patient treated with tofacitinib.

CDR3 sequence reads: CASSVEQGGKTQYF. The CDR3 region has the DNA TGTGCCAGCAGCGTCGAACAGGGGGGAAAGACCCAGTACTTC. J is TRBJ2-5 and V is TRBV9; 8 bases are shared with TRBD1. Per the germline V gene, CDR1 is SGDLS and CDR2 is YYNGEE. V lost 2 bases, J lost 6 bases, and 6 bases stayed unmatched. The CDR3 extends over 14 amino acids.